The clone carrying this T cell receptor beta chain was detected once. 13 Jbeta primers and 60 Vbeta primers were used for the PCR. Profiled with immunoSEQ multiplex PCR; TCRdb holds only in-frame clones, not every one. This table holds about 160,000 clones, around 75% found once. This entry belongs to a study of cytomegalovirus exposure and HLA in healthy donors. The V gene's germline CDR1 is SGHRS and CDR2 YFSETQ. V dropped 4 bases and J dropped 7 bases, with 15 bases sitting between them. The CDR3 totals 13 residues. Sample: PBMCs. This TCR was recovered from a woman in her forties or fifties in good health and CMV-seropositive. The chain is built from TRBV5-1 and TRBJ2-7; tentatively, D is TRBD2 (5 bases). CDR3 sequence: CASSALDFGEQYF. In DNA form, the CDR3 reads TGCGCCAGCAGCGCTTTGGACTTCGGGGAGCAGTACTTC.